This T cell receptor (beta chain) was retrieved from a study of blood T cell repertoires in COVID-19. Study information: From T cells, B-cell-depleted T cells, or PBMCs came the material, which was cDNA or gDNA.

Per the original data handling: Quantification of nucleated cells was approximated via reference gene primer amplification. Sequenced by immunoSEQ multiplex PCR; TCRdb stores in-frame clones only, minus some. V and J calls and clone size are given by that table; D and trimming were obtained from the DNA. The repertoire holds around 250,000 clones, with approximately 83% as singletons. Participants were aged roughly 18 to 90 years, lived in over 20 US areas, and enrolled virtually. Participants' reported clinical history set cohort assignment. Specimen: PBMCs or T cells enriched from blood (not recorded which). This TCR was sampled from a woman in her forties or fifties who had recovered from COVID-19.

This chain's CDR3 is CASSGLGTDTQYF. The DNA for the CDR3 is TGCGCCAGCAGCGGCCTGGGCACAGATACGCAGTATTTT. The chain couples TRBV5-1 to TRBJ2-3; D not certain. Germline-derived CDR1 and CDR2 are SGHRS and YFSETQ. The CDR3 extends over 13 amino acids. Trimming took 4 bases from V and 1 from J, leaving 7 bases between them.